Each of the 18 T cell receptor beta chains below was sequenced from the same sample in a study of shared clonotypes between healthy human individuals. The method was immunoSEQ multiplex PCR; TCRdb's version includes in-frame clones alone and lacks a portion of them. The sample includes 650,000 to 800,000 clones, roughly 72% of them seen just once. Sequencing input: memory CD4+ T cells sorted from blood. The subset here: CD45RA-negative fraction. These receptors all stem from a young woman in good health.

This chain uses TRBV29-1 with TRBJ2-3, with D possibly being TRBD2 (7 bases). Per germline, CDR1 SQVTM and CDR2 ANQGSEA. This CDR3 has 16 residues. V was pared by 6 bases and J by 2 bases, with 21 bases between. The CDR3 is CSVTPRGSGVTDTQYF. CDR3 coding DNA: TGCAGCGTGACCCCGAGGGGGAGCGGGGTCACAGATACGCAGTATTTT.

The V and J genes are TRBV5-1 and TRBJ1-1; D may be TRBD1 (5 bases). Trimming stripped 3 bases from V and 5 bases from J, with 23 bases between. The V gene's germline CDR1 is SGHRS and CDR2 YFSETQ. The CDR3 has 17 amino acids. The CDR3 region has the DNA TGCGCCAGCAGCTCCCTCAGCGGGGACCATAGGAGAACTGAAGCTTTCTTT. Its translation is CASSSLSGDHRRTEAFF.

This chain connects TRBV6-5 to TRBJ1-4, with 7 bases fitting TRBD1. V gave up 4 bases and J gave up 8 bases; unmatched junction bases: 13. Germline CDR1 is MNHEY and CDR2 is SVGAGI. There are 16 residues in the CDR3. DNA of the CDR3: TGTGCCAGCAGTTCCCCCGGAGGGGGCGCGGGAGAAAAACTGTTTTTT. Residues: CASSSPGGGAGEKLFF.

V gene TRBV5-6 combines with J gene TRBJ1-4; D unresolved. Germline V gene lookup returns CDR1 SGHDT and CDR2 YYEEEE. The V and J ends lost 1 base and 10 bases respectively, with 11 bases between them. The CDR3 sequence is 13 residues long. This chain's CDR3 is CASSLSLAGKLFF. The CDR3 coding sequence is TGTGCCAGCAGCTTGAGTTTGGCGGGAAAACTGTTTTTT.

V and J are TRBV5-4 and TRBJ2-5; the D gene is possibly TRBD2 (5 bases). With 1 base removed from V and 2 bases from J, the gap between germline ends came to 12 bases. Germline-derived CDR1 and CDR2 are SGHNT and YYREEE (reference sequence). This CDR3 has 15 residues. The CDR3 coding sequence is TGTGCCAGCAGCTTGCGGGGTTCCGGACAAGAGACCCAGTACTTC. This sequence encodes CASSLRGSGQETQYF.

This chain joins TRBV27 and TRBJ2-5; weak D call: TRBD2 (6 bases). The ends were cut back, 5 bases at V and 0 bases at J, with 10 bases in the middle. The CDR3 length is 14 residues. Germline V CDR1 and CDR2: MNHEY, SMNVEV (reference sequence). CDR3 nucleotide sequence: TGTGCCAGCAGTCCTGGGGGGTACCAAGAGACCCAGTACTTC. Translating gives CASSPGGYQETQYF.

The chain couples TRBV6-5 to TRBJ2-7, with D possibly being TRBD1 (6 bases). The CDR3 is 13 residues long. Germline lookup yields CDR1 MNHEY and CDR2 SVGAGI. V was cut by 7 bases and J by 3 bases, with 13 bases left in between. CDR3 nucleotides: TGTGCCAGCACCCCAGGGGCTGGCTACGAGCAGTACTTC. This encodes CASTPGAGYEQYF.

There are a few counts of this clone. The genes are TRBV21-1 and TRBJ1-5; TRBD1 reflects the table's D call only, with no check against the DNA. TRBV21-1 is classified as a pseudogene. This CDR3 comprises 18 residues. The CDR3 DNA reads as TGTGCCAGCAGCTGTCGTGGGACAGGGAAGTGCGGCAATCAGCCCCAGCATTTT. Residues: CASSCRGTGKCGNQPQHF.

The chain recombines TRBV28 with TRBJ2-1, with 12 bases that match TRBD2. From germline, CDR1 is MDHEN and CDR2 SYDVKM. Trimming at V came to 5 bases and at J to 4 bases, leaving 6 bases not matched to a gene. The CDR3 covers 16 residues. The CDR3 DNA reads TGTGCCAGCAGTATCCGACTAGCGGGGGAATACAATGAGCAGTTCTTC. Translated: CASSIRLAGEYNEQFF.

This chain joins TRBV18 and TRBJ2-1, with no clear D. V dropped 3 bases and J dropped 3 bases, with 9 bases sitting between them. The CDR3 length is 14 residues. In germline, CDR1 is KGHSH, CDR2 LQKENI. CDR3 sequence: CASSPPEIYNEQFF. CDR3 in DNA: TGTGCCAGCTCACCTCCAGAGATCTACAATGAGCAGTTCTTC.

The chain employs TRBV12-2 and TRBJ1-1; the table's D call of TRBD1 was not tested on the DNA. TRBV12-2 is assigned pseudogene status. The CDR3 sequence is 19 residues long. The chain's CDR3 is CASRLAEGQAGRENTEAFF. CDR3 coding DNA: TGTGCAAGTCGCTTAGCTGAGGGACAGGCTGGACGGGAGAACACTGAAGCTTTCTTT.

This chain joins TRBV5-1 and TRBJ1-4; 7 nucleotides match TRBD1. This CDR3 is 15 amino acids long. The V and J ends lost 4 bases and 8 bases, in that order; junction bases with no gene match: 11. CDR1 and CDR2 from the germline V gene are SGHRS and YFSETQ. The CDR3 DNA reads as TGCGCCAGCAGCGATCCAGGGGGAGGTCTCGAAAAACTGTTTTTT. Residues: CASSDPGGGLEKLFF. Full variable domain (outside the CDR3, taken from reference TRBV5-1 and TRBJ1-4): KAGVTQTPRYLIKTRGQQVTLSCSPISGHRSVSWYQQTPGQGLQFLFEYFSETQRNKGNFPGRFSGRQFSNSRSEMNVSTLELGDSALYLCASSDPGGGLEKLFFGSGTQLSVL.

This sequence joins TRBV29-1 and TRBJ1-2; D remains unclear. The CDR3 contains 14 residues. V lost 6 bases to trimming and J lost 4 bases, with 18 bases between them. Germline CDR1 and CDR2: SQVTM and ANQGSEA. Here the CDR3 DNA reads TGCAGCGTCCCAGGCTTCGGATTGGGCTATGGCTACACCTTC. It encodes CSVPGFGLGYGYTF. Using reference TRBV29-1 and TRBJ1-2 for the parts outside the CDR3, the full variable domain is SAVISQKPSRDICQRGTSLTIQCQVDSQVTMMFWYRQQPGQSLTLIATANQGSEATYESGFVIDKFPISRPNLTFSTLTVSNMSPEDSSIYLCSVPGFGLGYGYTFGSGTRLTVV.

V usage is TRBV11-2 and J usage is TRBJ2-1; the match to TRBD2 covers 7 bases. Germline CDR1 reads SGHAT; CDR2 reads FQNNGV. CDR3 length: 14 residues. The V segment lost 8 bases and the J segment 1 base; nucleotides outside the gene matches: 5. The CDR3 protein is CASSSGGSYNEQFF. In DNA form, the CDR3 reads TGTGCCAGCTCGTCGGGGGGTTCCTACAATGAGCAGTTCTTC.

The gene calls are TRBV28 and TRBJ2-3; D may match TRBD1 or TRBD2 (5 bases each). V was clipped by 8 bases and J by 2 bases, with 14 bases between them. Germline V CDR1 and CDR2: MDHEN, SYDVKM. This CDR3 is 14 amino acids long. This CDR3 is CASGRDQNTDTQYF. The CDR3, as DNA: TGTGCCAGCGGACGGGACCAAAACACAGATACGCAGTATTTT.

CDR3 amino acids: CASSSYGGGYEQYF. The CDR3 DNA reads as TGTGCCAGCAGCTCCTATGGGGGAGGGTACGAGCAGTACTTC. The chain carries TRBV5-4 and TRBJ2-5, with 7 nucleotides matching TRBD2. Judging by the DNA end, TRBJ2-7 fits better; the J call may be wrong. The CDR3 has 14 residues. Germline V gives CDR1 SGHNT, CDR2 YYREEE (reference sequence).

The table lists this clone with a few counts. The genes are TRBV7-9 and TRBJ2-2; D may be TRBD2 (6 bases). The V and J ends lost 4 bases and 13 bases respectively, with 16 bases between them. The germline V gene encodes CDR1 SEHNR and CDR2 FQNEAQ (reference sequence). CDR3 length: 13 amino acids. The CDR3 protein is CASSWLTEGRLFF. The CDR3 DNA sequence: TGTGCCAGCAGCTGGCTAACGGAGGGTAGGCTGTTTTTT.

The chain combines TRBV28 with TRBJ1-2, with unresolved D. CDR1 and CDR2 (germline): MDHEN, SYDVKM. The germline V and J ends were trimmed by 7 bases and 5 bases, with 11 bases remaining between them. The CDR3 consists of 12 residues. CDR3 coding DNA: TGTGCCAGCAAGCAGCCGCCTTATGGCTACACCTTC. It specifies CASKQPPYGYTF.